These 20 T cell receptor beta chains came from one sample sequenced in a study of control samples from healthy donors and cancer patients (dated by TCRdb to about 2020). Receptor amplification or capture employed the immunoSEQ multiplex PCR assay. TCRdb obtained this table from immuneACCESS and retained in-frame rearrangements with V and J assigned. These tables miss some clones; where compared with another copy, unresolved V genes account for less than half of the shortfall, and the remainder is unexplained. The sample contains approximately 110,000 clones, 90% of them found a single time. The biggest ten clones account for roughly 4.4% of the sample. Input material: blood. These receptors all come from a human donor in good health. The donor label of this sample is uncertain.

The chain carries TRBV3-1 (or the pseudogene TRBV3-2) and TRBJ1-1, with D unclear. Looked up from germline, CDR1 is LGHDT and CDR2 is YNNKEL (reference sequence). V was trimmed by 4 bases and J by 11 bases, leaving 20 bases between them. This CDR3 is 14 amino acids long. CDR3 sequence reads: CASSPSTRSIRAFF. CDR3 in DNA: TGTGCCAGCAGCCCATCTACTCGGTCAATTCGGGCTTTCTTT.

As DNA, the CDR3 is TGTGCCTGGATACGGGAAGGGACAGCGTTAAACTATGGCTACACCTTC. This sequence encodes CAWIREGTALNYGYTF. This chain connects TRBV30 to TRBJ1-2; the match to TRBD1 covers 7 bases. V shed 4 bases, J shed 2 bases, and the junction held 13 bases outside the gene matches. Germline V gives CDR1 GTSNPN, CDR2 SVGIG (reference sequence). The CDR3 length is 16 residues. The variable domain in full, with the rest retrieved from reference TRBV30 and TRBJ1-2, is SQTIHQWPATLVQPVGSPLSLECTVEGTSNPNLYWYRQAAGRGLQLLFYSVGIGQISSEVPQNLSASRPQDRQFILSSKKLLLSDSGFYLCAWIREGTALNYGYTFGSGTRLTVV.

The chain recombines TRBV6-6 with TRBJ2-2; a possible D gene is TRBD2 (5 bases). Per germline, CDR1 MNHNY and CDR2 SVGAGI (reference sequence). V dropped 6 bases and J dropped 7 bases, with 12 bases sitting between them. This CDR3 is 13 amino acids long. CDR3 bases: TGTGCCAGCAGACTCCTGAGGGACGGGGAGCTGTTTTTT. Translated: CASRLLRDGELFF.

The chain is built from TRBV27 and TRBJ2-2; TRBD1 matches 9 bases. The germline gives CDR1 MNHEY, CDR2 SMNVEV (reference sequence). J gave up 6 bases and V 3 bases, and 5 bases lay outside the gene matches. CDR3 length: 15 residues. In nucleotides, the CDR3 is TGTGCCAGCAGTTTGGGACAGGGATATCCCGGGGAGCTGTTTTTT. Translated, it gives CASSLGQGYPGELFF.

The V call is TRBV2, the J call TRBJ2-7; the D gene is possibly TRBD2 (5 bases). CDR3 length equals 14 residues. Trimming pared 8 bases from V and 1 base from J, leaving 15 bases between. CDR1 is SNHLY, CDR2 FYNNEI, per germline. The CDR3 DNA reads TGTGCCAGCCAACCAAGCGGTACGTCCTACGAGCAGTACTTC. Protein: CASQPSGTSYEQYF. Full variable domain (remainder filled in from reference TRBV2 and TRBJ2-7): EPEVTQTPSHQVTQMGQEVILRCVPISNHLYFYWYRQILGQKVEFLVSFYNNEISEKSEIFDDQFSVERPDGSNFTLKIRSTKLEDSAMYFCASQPSGTSYEQYFGPGTRLTVT.

The CDR3 coding sequence is TGTGCCTGGAGTGTAAGGACAGCAAATCAGCCCCAGCATTTT. Its translation is CAWSVRTANQPQHF. V gene TRBV30 combines with J gene TRBJ1-5; the D gene is possibly TRBD1 (6 bases). Between the trimmed V and J ends, which lost 0 bases and 4 bases, there was a span of 10 bases. The CDR3 covers 14 residues. Germline V lookup: CDR1 GTSNPN, CDR2 SVGIG (reference sequence). The entire variable domain, with the rest obtained from reference TRBV30 and TRBJ1-5, is as follows: SQTIHQWPATLVQPVGSPLSLECTVEGTSNPNLYWYRQAAGRGLQLLFYSVGIGQISSEVPQNLSASRPQDRQFILSSKKLLLSDSGFYLCAWSVRTANQPQHFGDGTRLSIL.

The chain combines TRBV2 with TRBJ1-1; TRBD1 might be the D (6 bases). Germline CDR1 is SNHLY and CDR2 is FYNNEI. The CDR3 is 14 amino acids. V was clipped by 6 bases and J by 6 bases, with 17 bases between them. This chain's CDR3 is CASRNLRGLAEAFF. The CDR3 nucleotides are TGTGCCAGCAGGAATCTCAGGGGTTTGGCTGAAGCTTTCTTT.

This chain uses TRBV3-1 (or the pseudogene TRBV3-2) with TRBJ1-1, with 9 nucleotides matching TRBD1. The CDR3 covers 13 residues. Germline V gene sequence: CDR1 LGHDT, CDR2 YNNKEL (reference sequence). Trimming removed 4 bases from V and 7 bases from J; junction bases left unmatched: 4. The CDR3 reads CASSLQGANEAFF. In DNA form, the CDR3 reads TGTGCCAGCAGCCTACAGGGGGCGAATGAAGCTTTCTTT.

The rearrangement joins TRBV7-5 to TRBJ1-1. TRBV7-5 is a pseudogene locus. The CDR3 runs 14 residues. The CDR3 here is CARSPVRVNTEAFF. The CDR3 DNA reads TGTGCCAGAAGCCCGGTGAGGGTGAACACTGAAGCTTTCTTT.

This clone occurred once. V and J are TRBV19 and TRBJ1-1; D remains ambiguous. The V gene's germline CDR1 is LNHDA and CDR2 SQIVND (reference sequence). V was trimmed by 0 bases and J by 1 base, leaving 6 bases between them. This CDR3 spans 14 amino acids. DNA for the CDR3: TGTGCCAGTAGTATAGAGCCGGAGAACACTGAAGCTTTCTTT. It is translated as CASSIEPENTEAFF.

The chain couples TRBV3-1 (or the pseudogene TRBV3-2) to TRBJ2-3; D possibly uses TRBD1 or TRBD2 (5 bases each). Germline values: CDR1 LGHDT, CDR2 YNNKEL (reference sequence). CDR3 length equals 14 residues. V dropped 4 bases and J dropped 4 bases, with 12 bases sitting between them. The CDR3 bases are TGTGCCAGCAGCCGCGAGGGACCCGCAGATACGCAGTATTTT. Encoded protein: CASSREGPADTQYF.

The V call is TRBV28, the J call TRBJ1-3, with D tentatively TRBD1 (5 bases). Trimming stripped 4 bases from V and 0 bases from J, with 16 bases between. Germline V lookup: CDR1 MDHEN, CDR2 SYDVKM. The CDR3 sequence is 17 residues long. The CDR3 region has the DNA TGTGCCAGCAGTTCCCCGGGCAGGGTGAGCTCTGGAAACACCATATATTTT. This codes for CASSSPGRVSSGNTIYF.

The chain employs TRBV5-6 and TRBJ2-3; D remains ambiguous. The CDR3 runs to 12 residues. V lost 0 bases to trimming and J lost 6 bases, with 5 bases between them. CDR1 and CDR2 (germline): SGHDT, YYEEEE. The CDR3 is CASSLAVDTQYF. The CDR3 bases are TGTGCCAGCAGCTTGGCTGTGGATACGCAGTATTTT.

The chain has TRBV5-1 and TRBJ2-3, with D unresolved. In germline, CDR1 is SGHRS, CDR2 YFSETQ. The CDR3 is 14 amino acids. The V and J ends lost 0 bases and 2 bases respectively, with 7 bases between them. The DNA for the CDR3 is TGCGCCAGCAGCTTGGCGGAAACCACAGATACGCAGTATTTT. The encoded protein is CASSLAETTDTQYF.

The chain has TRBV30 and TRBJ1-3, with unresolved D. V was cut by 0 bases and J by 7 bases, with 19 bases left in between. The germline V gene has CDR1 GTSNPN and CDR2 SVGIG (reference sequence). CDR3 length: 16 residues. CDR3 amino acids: CAWSVRVGRLSNTIYF. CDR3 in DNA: TGTGCCTGGAGTGTACGAGTCGGGAGACTTTCGAACACCATATATTTT.

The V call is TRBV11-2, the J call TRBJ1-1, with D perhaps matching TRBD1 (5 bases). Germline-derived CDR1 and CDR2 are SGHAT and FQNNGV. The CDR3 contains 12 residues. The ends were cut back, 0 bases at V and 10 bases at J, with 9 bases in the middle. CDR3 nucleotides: TGTGCCAGCAGCTTAGACGCAGGGAGAGCTTTCTTT. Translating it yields CASSLDAGRAFF. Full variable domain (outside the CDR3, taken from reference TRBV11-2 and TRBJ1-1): EAGVAQSPRYKIIEKRQSVAFWCNPISGHATLYWYQQILGQGPKLLIQFQNNGVVDDSQLPKDRFSAERLKGVDSTLKIQPAKLEDSAVYLCASSLDAGRAFFGQGTRLTVV.

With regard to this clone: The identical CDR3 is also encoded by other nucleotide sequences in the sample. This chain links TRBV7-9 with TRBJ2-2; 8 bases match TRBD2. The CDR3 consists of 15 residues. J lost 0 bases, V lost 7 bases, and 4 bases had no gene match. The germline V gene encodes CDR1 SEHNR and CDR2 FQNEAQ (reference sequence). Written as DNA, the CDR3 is TGTGCCAGCACCCCACTAGCGGCGAACACCGGGGAGCTGTTTTTT. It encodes CASTPLAANTGELFF.

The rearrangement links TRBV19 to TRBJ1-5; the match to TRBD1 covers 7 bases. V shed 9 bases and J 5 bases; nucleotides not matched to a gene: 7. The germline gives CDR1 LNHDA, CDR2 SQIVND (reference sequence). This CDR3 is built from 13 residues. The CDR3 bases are TGTGCCAGCACGACAGGGTCAGATCAGCCCCAGCATTTT. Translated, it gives CASTTGSDQPQHF.

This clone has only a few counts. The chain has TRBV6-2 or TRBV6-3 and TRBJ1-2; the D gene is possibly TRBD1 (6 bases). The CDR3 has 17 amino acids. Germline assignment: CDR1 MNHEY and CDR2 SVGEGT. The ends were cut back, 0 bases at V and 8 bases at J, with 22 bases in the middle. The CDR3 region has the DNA TGTGCCAGCAGTTACTCCAGGGGCCGCTCGATGTTTGACGGCTACACCTTC. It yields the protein CASSYSRGRSMFDGYTF.

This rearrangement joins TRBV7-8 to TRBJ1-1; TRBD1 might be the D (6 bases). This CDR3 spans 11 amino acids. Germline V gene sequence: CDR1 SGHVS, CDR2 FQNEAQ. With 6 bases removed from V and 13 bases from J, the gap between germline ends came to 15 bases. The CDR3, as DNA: TGTGCCAGCAGTTCAACAGGGAAGCTTTTCTTT. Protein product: CASSSTGKLFF.